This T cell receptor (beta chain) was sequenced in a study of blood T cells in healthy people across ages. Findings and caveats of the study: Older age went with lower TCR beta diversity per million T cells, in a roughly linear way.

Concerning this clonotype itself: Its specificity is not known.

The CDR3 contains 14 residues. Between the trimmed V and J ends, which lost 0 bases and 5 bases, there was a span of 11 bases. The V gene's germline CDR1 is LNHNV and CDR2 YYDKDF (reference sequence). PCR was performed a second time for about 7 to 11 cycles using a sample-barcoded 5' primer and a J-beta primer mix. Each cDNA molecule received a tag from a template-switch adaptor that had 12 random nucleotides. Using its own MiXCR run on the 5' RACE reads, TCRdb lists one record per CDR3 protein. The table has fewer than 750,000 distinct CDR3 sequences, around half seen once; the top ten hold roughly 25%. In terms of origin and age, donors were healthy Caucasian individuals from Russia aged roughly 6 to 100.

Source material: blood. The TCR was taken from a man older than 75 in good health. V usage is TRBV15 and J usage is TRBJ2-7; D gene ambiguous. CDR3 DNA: TGTGCCACCAGCAGAGATTATTCACAGAACGAGCAGTACTTC. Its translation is CATSRDYSQNEQYF.